This note documents a single TCR beta chain sequence. Germline trimming cut 4 bases from V and 8 bases from J; bases unmatched to any gene: 9. Germline V gene sequence: CDR1 SGHNT, CDR2 YYREEE (reference sequence). The CDR3 is 16 residues long. TCRdb reprocessed the 5' RACE reads with MiXCR, giving one entry per CDR3 protein. The data contain about 500,000 distinct CDR3 sequences, around 16% of them singletons. The data originate from a study of T cells after yellow fever vaccination. The TCR originated in a young man who received the YFV17D yellow fever vaccine. The material sequenced was PBMCs, taken about 5 days after the first yellow fever vaccination. The V and J genes are TRBV5-4 and TRBJ2-2, with 12 positions matching TRBD2. This CDR3 reads CASSLHPGTSGGELFF. Here the CDR3 DNA reads TGTGCCAGCAGCCTGCACCCCGGGACTAGCGGGGGGGAGCTGTTTTTT.